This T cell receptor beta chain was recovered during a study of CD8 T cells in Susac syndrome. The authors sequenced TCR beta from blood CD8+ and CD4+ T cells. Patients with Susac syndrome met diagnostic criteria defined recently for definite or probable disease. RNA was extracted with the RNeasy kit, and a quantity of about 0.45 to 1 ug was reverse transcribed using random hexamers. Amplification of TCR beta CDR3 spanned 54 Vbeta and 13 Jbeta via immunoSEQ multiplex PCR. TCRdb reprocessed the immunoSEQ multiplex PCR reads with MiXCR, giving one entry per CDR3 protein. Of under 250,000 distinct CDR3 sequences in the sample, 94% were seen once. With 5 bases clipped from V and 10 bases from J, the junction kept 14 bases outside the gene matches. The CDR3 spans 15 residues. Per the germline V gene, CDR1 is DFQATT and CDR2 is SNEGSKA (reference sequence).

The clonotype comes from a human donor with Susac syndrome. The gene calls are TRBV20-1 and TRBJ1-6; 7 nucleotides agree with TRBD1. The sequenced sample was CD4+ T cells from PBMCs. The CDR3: CSASLPTGERSPLHF. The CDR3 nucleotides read TGCAGTGCTTCCCTACCCACAGGGGAACGGTCACCCCTCCACTTT.